This T cell receptor (beta chain) was sequenced for a study of beta chain features in type 1 diabetes. This clone was picked up many times. Sequencing targeted expressed TCRB transcripts, as all isolated RNA had been reverse transcribed. Libraries were prepared by immunoSEQ multiplex PCR; TCRdb keeps only in-frame clonotypes and omits some of them. This table has around 200,000 clones, about 12% appearing once. This receptor was identified in a woman aged 18-29 years in good health. Sequenced: central memory CD4+ T cells from blood.

This CDR3 is CASSQDSGRGNIQYF. CDR3 nucleotides: TGCGCCAGCAGCCAAGATAGCGGGAGGGGGAACATTCAGTACTTC. V is TRBV4-3 and J is TRBJ2-4, with TRBD2 matching 11 bases. From germline, CDR1 is LGHNA and CDR2 YSLEER. The ends lost 0 bases at V and 7 bases at J; junction bases unmatched: 2. This CDR3 is 15 amino acids long.